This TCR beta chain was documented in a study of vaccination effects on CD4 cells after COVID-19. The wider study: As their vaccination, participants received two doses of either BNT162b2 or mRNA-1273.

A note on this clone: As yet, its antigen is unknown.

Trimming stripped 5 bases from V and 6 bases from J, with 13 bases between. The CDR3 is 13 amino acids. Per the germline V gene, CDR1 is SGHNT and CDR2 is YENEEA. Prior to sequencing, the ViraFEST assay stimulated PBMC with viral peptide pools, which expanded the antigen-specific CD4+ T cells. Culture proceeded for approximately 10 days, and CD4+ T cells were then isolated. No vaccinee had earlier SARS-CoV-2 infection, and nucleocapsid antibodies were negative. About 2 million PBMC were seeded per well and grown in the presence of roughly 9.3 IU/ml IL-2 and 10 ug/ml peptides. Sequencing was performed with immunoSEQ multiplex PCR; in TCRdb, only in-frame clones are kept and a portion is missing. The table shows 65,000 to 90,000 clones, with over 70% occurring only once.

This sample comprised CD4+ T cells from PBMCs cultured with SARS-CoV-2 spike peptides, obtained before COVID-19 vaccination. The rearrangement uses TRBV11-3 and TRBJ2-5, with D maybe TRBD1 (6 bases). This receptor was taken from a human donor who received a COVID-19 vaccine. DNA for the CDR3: TGTGCCAGCAGCACTACTCAGGGGCAGACCCAGTACTTC. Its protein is CASSTTQGQTQYF.